The present T cell receptor (beta chain) was sequenced within a study of blood T cell repertoires in COVID-19. Across the study: Sources were T cells, B-cell-depleted T cells, or PBMCs; the material itself was cDNA or gDNA.

In its sample, this clone was seen a few times. Participants spanned ages roughly 18 to 95 years and resided in over 20 US areas. Deletions cut 4 bases from V and 0 bases from J, with 7 bases between. The CDR3 totals 14 residues. CDR1 MNHEY and CDR2 SVGEGT come from the germline V gene. The assay was immunoSEQ multiplex PCR, and TCRdb's table has in-frame clones only and misses some. The sample holds 250,000 to 300,000 clones, more than 85% seen once. The rearrangement uses TRBV6-2 or TRBV6-3 and TRBJ1-5, with D uncertain. The sequenced sample consisted of PBMCs or T cells enriched from blood (not recorded which). This clonotype was sampled from a man in his forties who had recovered from COVID-19. The CDR3 sequence: CASSFRFSNQPQHF. The CDR3 bases are TGTGCCAGCAGTTTCAGATTTAGCAATCAGCCCCAGCATTTT.